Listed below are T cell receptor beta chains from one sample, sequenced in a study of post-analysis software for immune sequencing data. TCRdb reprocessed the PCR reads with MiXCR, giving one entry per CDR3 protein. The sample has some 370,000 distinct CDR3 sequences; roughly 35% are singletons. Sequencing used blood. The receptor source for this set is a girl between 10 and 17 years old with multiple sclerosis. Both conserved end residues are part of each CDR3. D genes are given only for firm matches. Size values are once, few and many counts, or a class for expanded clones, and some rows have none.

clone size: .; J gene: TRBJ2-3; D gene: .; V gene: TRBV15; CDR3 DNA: TGTGCCACCAGCAGGGAACTATACTCTGCCGGTACGCAGTATTTT; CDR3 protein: CATSRELYSAGTQYF
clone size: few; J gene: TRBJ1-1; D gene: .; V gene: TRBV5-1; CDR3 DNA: TGCGCCAGCAGCTTGGCAGGGAGCCCTGAAGCTTTCTTT; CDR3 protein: CASSLAGSPEAFF
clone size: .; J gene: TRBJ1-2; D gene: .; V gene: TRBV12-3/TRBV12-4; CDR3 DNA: TGTGCCAGCAGTTTTCGGCCAGATGGCTACACCTTC; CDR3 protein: CASSFRPDGYTF
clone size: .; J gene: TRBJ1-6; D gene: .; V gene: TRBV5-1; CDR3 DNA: TGCGCCAGCAGCTCCCGCGGGGATTCACCCCTCCACTTT; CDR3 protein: CASSSRGDSPLHF
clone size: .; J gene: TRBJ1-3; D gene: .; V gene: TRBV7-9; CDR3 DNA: TGTGCCAGCAGCCCCAGGGAAACTGGAAACACCATATATTTT; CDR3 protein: CASSPRETGNTIYF
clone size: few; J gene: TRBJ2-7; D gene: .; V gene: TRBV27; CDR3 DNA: TGTGCCAGCAGTTTGGGGGAGACCTACGAGCAGTACTTC; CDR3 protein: CASSLGETYEQYF
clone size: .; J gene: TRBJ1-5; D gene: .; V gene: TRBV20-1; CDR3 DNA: TGCAGTGCTAGAGGTCGCATCAATCAGCCCCAGCATTTT; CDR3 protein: CSARGRINQPQHF
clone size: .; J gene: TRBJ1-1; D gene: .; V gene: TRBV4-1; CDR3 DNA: TGCGCCAGCAGCCAGAACCCGCCGGTGGGGAGAACTGAAGCTTTCTTT; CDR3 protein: CASSQNPPVGRTEAFF
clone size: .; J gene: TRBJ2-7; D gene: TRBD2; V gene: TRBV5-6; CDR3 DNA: TGTGCCGGCAGCGATTCGGGGGGATGGTACGAGCAGTACTTC; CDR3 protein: CAGSDSGGWYEQYF
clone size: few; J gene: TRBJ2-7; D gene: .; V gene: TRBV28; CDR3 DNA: TGTGCCAGCACCGTTAGGTACAGGGCCTACGAGCAGTACTTC; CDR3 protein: CASTVRYRAYEQYF
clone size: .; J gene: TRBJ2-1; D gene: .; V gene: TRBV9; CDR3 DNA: TGTGCCAGCAGCCCGAGGGGCCTCCACAATGAGCAGTTCTTC; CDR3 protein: CASSPRGLHNEQFF
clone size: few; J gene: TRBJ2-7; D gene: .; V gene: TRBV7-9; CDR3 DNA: TGTGCCAGCAGCCGCCTGGGCTACGAGCAGTACTTC; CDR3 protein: CASSRLGYEQYF
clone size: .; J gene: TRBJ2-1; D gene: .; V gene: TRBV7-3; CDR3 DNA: TGTGCCAGCAGCTTATGTGGAATTGGGGGGGAGCAGTTCTTC; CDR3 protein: CASSLCGIGGEQFF
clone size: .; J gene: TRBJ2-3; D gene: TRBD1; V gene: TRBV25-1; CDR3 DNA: TGCGCCAGCAGTTCATCAACAGGGGGCGCAAGGGATACGCAGTATTTT; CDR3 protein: CASSSSTGGARDTQYF
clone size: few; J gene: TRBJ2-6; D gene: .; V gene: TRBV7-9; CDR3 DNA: TGTGCCAGCAGCCCCCATAGGGCTGGGGCCAACGTCCTGACTTTC; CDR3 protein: CASSPHRAGANVLTF
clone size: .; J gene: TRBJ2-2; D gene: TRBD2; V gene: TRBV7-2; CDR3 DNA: TGTGCCAGCGCCTTGGATTGGACTAGCGCGAACACCGGGGAGCGGTTTTTT; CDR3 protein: CASALDWTSANTGERFF
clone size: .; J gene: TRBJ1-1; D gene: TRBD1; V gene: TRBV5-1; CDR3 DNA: TGCGCCAGCACTCCGGGACAGGGGGGCACTGAAGCTTTCTTT; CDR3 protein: CASTPGQGGTEAFF
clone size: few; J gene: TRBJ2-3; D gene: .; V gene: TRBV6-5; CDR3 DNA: TGTGCCAGCAGTTACCGGGGACACCTTGTGGCAGATACGCAGTATTTT; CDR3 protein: CASSYRGHLVADTQYF
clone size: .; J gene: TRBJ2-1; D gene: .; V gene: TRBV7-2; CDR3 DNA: TGTGCCAGCAGCCCCCAGGGGATTGAGCGGTTCTTC; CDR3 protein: CASSPQGIERFF
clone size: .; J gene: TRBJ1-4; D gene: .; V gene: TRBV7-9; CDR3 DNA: TGTGCCAGCAGCACAGGCGATGGGTCTAATGAAAAACTGTTTTTT; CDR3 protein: CASSTGDGSNEKLFF
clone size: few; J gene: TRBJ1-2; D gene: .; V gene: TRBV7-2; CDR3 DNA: TGTGCCAGCAGTTCCGTCGGGCCTTACACCTTC; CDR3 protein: CASSSVGPYTF
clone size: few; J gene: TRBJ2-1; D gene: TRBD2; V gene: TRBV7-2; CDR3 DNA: TGTGCCAGCAGCCTTCCCGGAGCGGGAGGCTCCTACAATGAGCAGTTCTTC; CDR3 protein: CASSLPGAGGSYNEQFF
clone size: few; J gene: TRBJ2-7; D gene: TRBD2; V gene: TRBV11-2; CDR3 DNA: TGTGCCAGCAGCCCGGGACTAGTAGCTCGCGAGCAGTACTTC; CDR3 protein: CASSPGLVAREQYF
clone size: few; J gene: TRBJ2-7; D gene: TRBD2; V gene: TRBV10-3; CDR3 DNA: TGTGCCATCAGTGAGTCGAGGGCTAGCGGGGGGCCCTACGAGCAGTACTTC; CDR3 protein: CAISESRASGGPYEQYF